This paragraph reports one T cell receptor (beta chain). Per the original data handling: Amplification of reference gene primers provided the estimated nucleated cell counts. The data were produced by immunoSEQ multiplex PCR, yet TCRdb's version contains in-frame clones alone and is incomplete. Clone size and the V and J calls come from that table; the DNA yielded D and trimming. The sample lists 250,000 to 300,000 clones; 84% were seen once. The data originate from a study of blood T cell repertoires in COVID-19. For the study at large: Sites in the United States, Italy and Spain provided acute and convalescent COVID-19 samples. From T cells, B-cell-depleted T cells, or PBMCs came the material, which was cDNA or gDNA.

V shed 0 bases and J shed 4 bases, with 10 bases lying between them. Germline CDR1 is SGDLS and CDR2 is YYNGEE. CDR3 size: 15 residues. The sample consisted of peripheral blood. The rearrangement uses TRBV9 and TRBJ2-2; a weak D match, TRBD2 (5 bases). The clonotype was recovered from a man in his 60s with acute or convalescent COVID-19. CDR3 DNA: TGTGCCAGCAGCGTAGAGGAGAGGGCCACCGGGGAGCTGTTTTTT. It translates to CASSVEERATGELFF.